This TCR beta chain appears in the sequencing data of a study of spatial heterogeneity in lung cancer (dated by TCRdb to between 2019 and 2020). In the study overall: Beta-chain transcripts were consistently detected in greater numbers than alpha-chain transcripts, which likely reflects a higher abundance of beta-chain transcripts. In the raw uncorrected reads, each unique combination of TCR and UMI appeared on average more than ten times. The study linked features of the TCR repertoire to counts of nonsynonymous mutations, which were determined by whole-exome sequencing of tumor tissue. At surgery, both alpha and beta chains were TCR-sequenced in some 220 tumor regions, some 64 matched nontumor lung samples and some 60 PBMC samples. The study quantitatively compared TCR alpha and beta repertoires across multiple tumor regions, matched nontumor lung and blood in non-small cell lung cancer. A strong correlation was found between TCR transcript counts in tumor regions and a T cell transcriptional module score from matched bulk RNA-seq. Paper-wide results and their limitations: The tumor nonsynonymous mutation count correlated with the number of expanded alpha and beta TCRs within the tumor. The count of ubiquitous expanded TCRs correlated with the count of ubiquitous nonsynonymous mutations, and the count of regional expanded TCRs correlated with the count of regional nonsynonymous mutations. TCR-seq coverage of tumor T cells was estimated to be only approximately 7% for alpha chains and more than 11% for beta chains. Additional single-cell paired TCR alpha and beta sequencing was considered necessary to confirm, at a functional level, the hypothesis that regional TCRs recognize regional mutations.

Library method: 5' RACE. These reads were obtained on a NextSeq 500. To allow correction of PCR and sequencing errors, the TCR library protocol tagged every TCR cDNA molecule with a unique molecular identifier. As for how the authors treated the data: TCR identification, UMI-based error correction and CDR3 extraction were performed with Decombinator tools. Expanded TCRs were defined as those above a frequency of 2 per 1,000, corresponding to the top 1% of the tumor frequency distribution. Expanded tumor TCRs statistically deemed absent (corrected P<0.05) from at least one tumor region were classed as regional, and all other expanded tumor TCRs were classed as ubiquitous. Each repertoire was subsampled 100 times to 5,000 TCRs, after which Renyi diversity was computed with the R vegan package. CDR3 similarity networks were built from amino acid triplet string-kernel similarity, connecting CDR3s with pairwise similarity above 0.82. TCRdb trimmed the raw reads at Q25, called clones with MiXCR and kept productive beta chains. Rows are combined by CDR3 protein, so each entry shows the most common genes and DNA. The V and J calls and clone size come from TCRdb's table, not from the authors' own analysis. In all, the sample holds more than 10,000 distinct CDR3 sequences, and approximately 12% of those were seen once. About 12% of the sample rests with the top ten.

This clonotype was observed at least ten times. Its antigen specificity is not known. No base-level quality is on record; no much larger clone is a single base apart. The time point label of this sample denotes: sample taken at primary tumor resection. Donors were some 78 patients with early-stage, untreated non-small cell lung cancer from the lung TRACERx cohort. Without any cell sorting, TCR sequencing was performed on whole RNA extracted either from tumor and nontumor lung tissue or from cryopreserved PBMC samples. Only patients for whom sufficient RNA was available from at least two tumor regions were selected for TCR sequencing. Before selection, tumor and adjacent nontumor lung specimens were reviewed by a lung pathologist. V and J lose 5 bases and 3 bases, and a span of 8 bases separates them. From its cysteine to its phenylalanine, the CDR3 spans 11 amino acids. The kept DNA is CDR3 alone, 33 bases in frame from the first base. The germline V gene (reference sequence) gives CDR1 as DFQATT and CDR2 as SNEGSKA.

The sequence came from a female donor with early-stage non-small cell lung cancer. The material sequenced was lung tumor tissue, taken at surgery. The sequence joins TRBV20-1 to TRBJ2-7, and possibly TRBD1, on 5 matching bases. The CDR3 protein is CSAQQGYEQYF. The DNA sequence follows: TGCAGTGCTCAGCAGGGCTACGAGCAGTACTTC.